These T cell receptor beta chains were read from a single sample in a study of T cells in Graves' hyperthyroidism and ophthalmopathy. Via MiXCR, TCRdb re-called the multiplex PCR reads, giving one row per CDR3 protein. The data hold hundreds of thousands of distinct CDR3 sequences, with about 12% observed a single time. Material for sequencing was blood. These receptors were collected from a woman aged 18 to 35 with Graves' hyperthyroidism. Both conserved end residues are part of each CDR3. The D gene is left open where the match is weak. A clone size is listed for some rows: how often the clone was seen (once, few, many), or a class if it is expanded.

J gene	clone size	V gene	D gene	CDR3 protein	CDR3 DNA
TRBJ1-5	many	TRBV2	NA	CASSGEGFQPQHF	TGTGCCAGCAGCGGCGAAGGGTTCCAGCCCCAGCATTTT
TRBJ1-5	many	TRBV12-3/TRBV12-4	TRBD1	CASSLRQGANQPQHF	TGTGCCAGCAGTTTGAGACAGGGAGCCAATCAGCCCCAGCATTTT
TRBJ1-5	many	TRBV13	NA	CASSGGPHYRNQPQHF	TGTGCCAGCAGTGGGGGTCCACATTATCGCAATCAGCCCCAGCATTTT
TRBJ2-1	many	TRBV7-2	NA	CASSFMRTSYNEQFF	TGTGCCAGCAGCTTCATGCGGACTTCGTACAATGAGCAGTTCTTC
TRBJ1-2	many	TRBV12-3/TRBV12-4	NA	CASSYRDRAGGYTF	TGTGCCAGCAGTTACAGGGACCGGGCCGGTGGCTACACCTTC
TRBJ1-4	NA	TRBV7-9	NA	CASSVGEKLFF	TGTGCCAGCAGCGTAGGAGAAAAACTGTTTTTT
TRBJ1-5	many	TRBV3-1	TRBD1	CASSPGTGDQPQHF	TGCGCCAGCAGCCCCGGGACAGGGGATCAGCCCCAGCATTTT
TRBJ1-6	many	TRBV11-2	NA	CASSLGGIAYNSPLHF	TGTGCCAGCAGCTTAGGTGGGATAGCCTATAATTCACCCCTCCACTTT
TRBJ2-1	NA	TRBV5-6	NA	CASSFGQGSEQFF	TGTGCCAGCAGCTTTGGCCAAGGAAGTGAGCAGTTCTTC
TRBJ1-4	many	TRBV2	TRBD1	CASEGARGEEKLFF	TGTGCCAGCGAAGGGGCCAGGGGGGAAGAAAAACTGTTTTTT
TRBJ2-7	many	TRBV7-9	TRBD2	CASSPVGLAGGPDEQYF	TGTGCCAGCAGCCCAGTGGGCCTAGCGGGAGGGCCGGACGAGCAGTACTTC
TRBJ1-2	many	TRBV12-3/TRBV12-4	NA	CASGPMGGYTF	TGTGCCAGCGGACCTATGGGGGGCTACACCTTC
TRBJ2-2	NA	TRBV7-2	NA	CASSLAGLDTGELFF	TGTGCCAGCAGCTTAGCGGGACTGGACACCGGGGAGCTGTTTTTT
TRBJ2-5	many	TRBV2	NA	CASSEAARAETQYF	TGTGCCAGCAGTGAAGCCGCGAGGGCGGAGACCCAGTACTTC
TRBJ1-1	NA	TRBV5-1	NA	CASSLVAENTEAFF	TGCGCCAGCAGCTTGGTAGCGGAGAACACTGAAGCTTTCTTT
TRBJ2-7	few	TRBV24-1	TRBD2	CATSEPTSGRPHEQYF	TGTGCCACCAGTGAACCGACTAGCGGGAGGCCCCACGAGCAGTACTTC
TRBJ2-5	NA	TRBV3-1	NA	CASALGAQETQYF	TGTGCCAGCGCCCTAGGGGCTCAAGAGACCCAGTACTTC
TRBJ2-1	few	TRBV4-2	NA	CASSPPREYNEQFF	TGTGCCAGCAGCCCCCCTAGGGAATACAATGAGCAGTTCTTC
TRBJ2-4	NA	TRBV28	TRBD2	CASTPGGGLAKNIQYF	TGTGCCAGCACCCCCGGGGGGGGGCTGGCCAAAAACATTCAGTACTTC
TRBJ1-5	many	TRBV6-5	NA	CASSYSQVAQPQHF	TGTGCCAGCAGTTACTCACAGGTTGCTCAGCCCCAGCATTTT
TRBJ2-5	many	TRBV6-1	TRBD2	CASSEAGQGGGQETQYF	TGTGCCAGCAGTGAAGCGGGGCAGGGCGGGGGGCAAGAGACCCAGTACTTC
TRBJ2-5	few	TRBV19	TRBD2	CASSIMASGVQETQYF	TGTGCCAGTAGTATAATGGCTAGCGGGGTTCAAGAGACCCAGTACTTC